Below are 16 T cell receptor beta chains sequenced from a single sample in a study of blood T cell repertoires in COVID-19. Using immunoSEQ multiplex PCR, the repertoire was profiled, and TCRdb retains in-frame clones only, with some absent. The table lists 470,000 or so clones, approximately 83% of them singletons. Material for sequencing was peripheral blood. The receptor set was obtained from a human donor in a cohort sampled during active COVID-19.

The chain combines TRBV30 with TRBJ2-3; possible D gene TRBD2, 5 bases. The germline V gene has CDR1 GTSNPN and CDR2 SVGIG (reference sequence). The CDR3 consists of 15 residues. The V and J ends lost 2 bases and 1 base respectively, with 13 bases between them. The CDR3 DNA sequence: TGTGCCTGGAGTATCGAGCGGACCCGCACAGATACGCAGTATTTT. It encodes CAWSIERTRTDTQYF.

The V and J genes are TRBV30 and TRBJ2-7, with 11 positions matching TRBD2. The germline gives CDR1 GTSNPN, CDR2 SVGIG (reference sequence). The CDR3 is 15 residues long. Trimming took 2 bases from V and 6 from J; bases not matched to a gene: 9. DNA of the CDR3: TGTGCCTGGAGTCGCCTTACTAGCGGGAGTGGCGAGCAGTACTTC. Translated: CAWSRLTSGSGEQYF.

The chain has TRBV30 and TRBJ1-2; perhaps TRBD1 as D (6 bases). With 5 bases removed from V and 4 bases from J, the gap between germline ends came to 14 bases. CDR3 size: 13 residues. The V gene's germline CDR1 is GTSNPN and CDR2 SVGIG (reference sequence). In nucleotides, the CDR3 is TGTGCCTGGGATAACACAGGGACCTATGGCTACACCTTC. This gives the protein CAWDNTGTYGYTF.

This clone has just one count. The V and J genes are TRBV28 and TRBJ2-3; 9 nucleotides agree with TRBD1. Germline V CDR1 and CDR2: MDHEN, SYDVKM. The V segment lost 5 bases and the J segment 3 bases; nucleotides outside the gene matches: 6. CDR3 length: 15 amino acids. CDR3 protein: CASSRPGQGTDTQYF. CDR3 coding DNA: TGTGCCAGCAGTCGACCGGGACAGGGAACAGATACGCAGTATTTT.

The rearrangement uses TRBV7-8 and TRBJ1-1; 10 positions agree with TRBD1. Trimming at V came to 2 bases and at J to 3 bases, leaving 15 bases not matched to a gene. This CDR3 spans 19 amino acids. The germline V gene has CDR1 SGHVS and CDR2 FQNEAQ. The CDR3 nucleotides read TGTGCCAGCAGCTTACCCCGGGACAGGGGAGGCCGAGGGGACACTGAAGCTTTCTTT. The encoded protein is CASSLPRDRGGRGDTEAFF.

This chain links TRBV18 with TRBJ1-2; the D is unclear. The CDR3 totals 15 residues. V was cut by 0 bases and J by 5 bases, with 13 bases left in between. Germline values: CDR1 KGHSH, CDR2 LQKENI. CDR3 amino acids: CASSPPVPLAYGYTF. CDR3 nucleotide sequence: TGTGCCAGCTCACCACCGGTGCCTCTAGCATATGGCTACACCTTC.

This clone was detected only once. The chain employs TRBV5-6 and TRBJ1-1; 12 positions match TRBD1. This CDR3 comprises 15 residues. In germline, CDR1 is SGHDT, CDR2 YYEEEE. The junction had 5 bases not matched to a gene; V was cut back by 4 bases and J by 4 bases. CDR3 protein: CASSDPGQGATEAFF. The CDR3 DNA sequence: TGTGCCAGCAGCGATCCGGGACAGGGGGCCACTGAAGCTTTCTTT.

The chain recombines TRBV18 with TRBJ2-5; perhaps TRBD2 as D (5 bases). V was shortened by 6 bases and J by 2 bases, with 16 bases between the two germline ends. There are 15 residues in the CDR3. Per the germline V gene, CDR1 is KGHSH and CDR2 is LQKENI. The CDR3, as DNA: TGTGCCAGCTCGGGAGTCCCCCGGGATCAAGAGACCCAGTACTTC. This codes for CASSGVPRDQETQYF.

This clone appeared a single time. V and J are TRBV9 and TRBJ2-7; D might be TRBD2 (6 bases). This CDR3 is 15 amino acids long. The V end lost 0 bases, the J end lost 0 bases, and 10 bases lay between the germline ends. From germline, CDR1 is SGDLS and CDR2 YYNGEE. In nucleotides, the CDR3 is TGTGCCAGCAGCGTAGGTGCGGGACTCTCCTACGAGCAGTACTTC. This encodes CASSVGAGLSYEQYF.

This clone has just one count. The chain has TRBV4-3 and TRBJ1-1; D not resolved. CDR3 length equals 13 residues. The V gene lost 4 bases and the J gene lost 7 bases, with 13 bases spanning the gap. CDR1 is LGHNA and CDR2 is YSLEER in the germline V gene. This CDR3 reads CASSPRPGYEAFF. CDR3 nucleotide sequence: TGCGCCAGCAGCCCTAGGCCGGGTTATGAAGCTTTCTTT.

The V and J genes are TRBV18 and TRBJ2-3, with 9 nucleotides matching TRBD1. The CDR3 sequence is 17 residues long. From germline, CDR1 is KGHSH and CDR2 LQKENI. With V trimmed by 0 bases and J by 2 bases, 6 bases remained unmatched. This chain's CDR3 is CASSPPNNRGHTDTQYF. DNA for the CDR3: TGTGCCAGCTCACCACCGAATAACAGGGGGCACACAGATACGCAGTATTTT.

The gene calls are TRBV6-5 and TRBJ1-4; TRBD1 matches at 7 bases. V dropped 2 bases and J dropped 8; count of bases not matched to a gene: 5. This CDR3 contains 14 residues. CDR1 is MNHEY and CDR2 is SVGAGI in the germline V gene. The chain's CDR3 is CASSYRGRREKLFF. The CDR3 DNA reads as TGTGCCAGCAGTTACAGGGGGCGGAGGGAAAAACTGTTTTTT.

The chain couples TRBV28 to TRBJ2-5, with 15 bases that match TRBD2. With V trimmed by 6 bases and J by 5 bases, 13 bases remained unmatched. The CDR3 covers 18 residues. The germline V gene encodes CDR1 MDHEN and CDR2 SYDVKM. The CDR3 DNA sequence: TGTGCCAGCAGAGTACCTGGACTAGCGGGAGGGCCACGTGAGACCCAGTACTTC. Protein product: CASRVPGLAGGPRETQYF.

This chain joins TRBV4-3 and TRBJ2-3; TRBD1 aligns across 8 bases. Germline V gene sequence: CDR1 LGHNA, CDR2 YSLEER. The V segment lost 3 bases and the J segment 2 bases; nucleotides outside the gene matches: 7. The CDR3 contains 16 residues. CDR3 nucleotides: TGCGCCAGCAGCCAGGACGGACAGGGACCCACAGATACGCAGTATTTT. Its protein is CASSQDGQGPTDTQYF.

The sample holds a few counts of this clone. V and J are TRBV7-2 and TRBJ2-5; the D gene is possibly TRBD2 (6 bases). Deletions cut 0 bases from V and 2 bases from J, with 13 bases between. The germline CDR1 and CDR2 sequences are SGHTA and FQGNSA. The CDR3 is made up of 16 amino acids. CDR3 amino acids: CASSLALMGGQETQYF. CDR3 in DNA: TGTGCCAGCAGCTTAGCGCTAATGGGAGGACAAGAGACCCAGTACTTC.

The chain links TRBV24-1 to TRBJ1-1, with 9 bases identical to TRBD1. This CDR3 region has 15 residues. J gave up 4 bases and V 4 bases, and 6 bases lay outside the gene matches. Germline V gene sequence: CDR1 KGHDR, CDR2 SFDVKD. As DNA, the CDR3 is TGTGCCACCAGTGAGGGGGGACAGGGCTTCACTGAAGCTTTCTTT. As protein: CATSEGGQGFTEAFF.